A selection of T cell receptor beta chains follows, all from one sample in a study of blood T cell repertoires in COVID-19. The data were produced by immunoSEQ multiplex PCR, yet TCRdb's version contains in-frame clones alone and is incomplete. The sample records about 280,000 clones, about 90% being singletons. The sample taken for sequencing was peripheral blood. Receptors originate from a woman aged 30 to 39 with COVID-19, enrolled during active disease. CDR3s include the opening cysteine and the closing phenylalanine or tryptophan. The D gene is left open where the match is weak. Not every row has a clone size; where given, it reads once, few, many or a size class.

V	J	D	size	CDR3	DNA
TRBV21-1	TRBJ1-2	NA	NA	CASSKETGDGYTF	TGTGCCAGCAGCAAGGAGACAGGGGATGGCTACACCTTC
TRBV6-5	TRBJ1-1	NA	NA	CASRDPGMPEAFF	TGTGCCAGCAGAGACCCAGGGATGCCTGAAGCTTTCTTT
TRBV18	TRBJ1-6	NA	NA	CASSPWTVRGSPLHF	TGTGCCAGCTCACCCTGGACAGTCCGGGGATCACCCCTCCACTTT
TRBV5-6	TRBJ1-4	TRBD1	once	CASSLTGGLEKLFF	TGTGCCAGCAGTTTGACAGGGGGCTTAGAAAAACTGTTTTTT
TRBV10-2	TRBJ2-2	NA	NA	CASSERGHTGELFF	TGCGCCAGCAGTGAAAGAGGGCACACCGGGGAGCTGTTTTTT
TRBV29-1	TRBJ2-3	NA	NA	CSVNGLAETDTQYF	TGCAGCGTCAATGGATTAGCGGAGACAGATACGCAGTATTTT
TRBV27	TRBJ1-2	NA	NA	CASSPGYGYTF	TGTGCCAGCAGCCCGGGATATGGCTACACCTTC
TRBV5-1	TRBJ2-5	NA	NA	CASSLFAGQETQYF	TGCGCCAGCAGCTTGTTCGCGGGCCAAGAGACCCAGTACTTC
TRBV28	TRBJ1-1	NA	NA	CASSLRWGEAFF	TGTGCCAGCAGTCTCCGCTGGGGCGAAGCTTTCTTT
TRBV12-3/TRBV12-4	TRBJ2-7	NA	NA	CASTPSENYEQYF	TGTGCCAGCACCCCCAGCGAGAACTACGAGCAGTACTTC
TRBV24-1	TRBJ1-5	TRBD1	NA	CATSDGTGWSVSDQPQHF	TGTGCCACCAGTGATGGGACAGGGTGGAGTGTGAGCGATCAGCCCCAGCATTTT